These T cell receptor beta chains were read from a single sample in a study of radiation and T cells in renal cell carcinoma. Here immunoSEQ multiplex PCR was the method, and the copy in TCRdb shows in-frame clones only, minus some. The sample has roughly 120,000 clones, about 81% seen once. Material: blood, obtained from a patient whose treatment included radiotherapy and nephrectomy. The receptor source for this set is a woman in her sixties with renal cell carcinoma. CDR3s include the opening cysteine and the closing phenylalanine or tryptophan. A D gene is named only where the DNA matches it firmly. Not every row has a clone size; where given, it reads once, few, many or a size class.

CDR3nt,CDR3aa,d_gene,v_gene,j_gene,abundance
TGTGCCAGCAGCCTGAATGGCTACACCTTC,CASSLNGYTF,.,TRBV28,TRBJ1-2,.
TGTGCCAGCAGCTTCCCCCAAAATAATTCACCCCTCCACTTT,CASSFPQNNSPLHF,.,TRBV5-5,TRBJ1-6,.
TGTGCCAGCAACCAGGGGGTTTCCTATGGCTACACCTTC,CASNQGVSYGYTF,TRBD1,TRBV6-1,TRBJ1-2,few
TGCGCCAGCAGCCTTGAGGCCGGGGAGCTGTTTTTT,CASSLEAGELFF,.,TRBV5-1,TRBJ2-2,.
TGCGCCAGCAGACTGACAGGGGTGGCGACCGGGGAGCTGTTTTTT,CASRLTGVATGELFF,TRBD1,TRBV5-1,TRBJ2-2,.
TGTGCCAGCAGTGACAGGGGCGGCACCGGGGAGCTGTTTTTT,CASSDRGGTGELFF,.,TRBV6-4,TRBJ2-2,few
TGTGCCAGCAGCTCAGGAGCGGGAGAACAATACGAGCAGTACTTC,CASSSGAGEQYEQYF,TRBD2,TRBV7-2,TRBJ2-7,.
TGCGCCAGCAGCCATCGGGGACACTTGAGACTCTATGGCTACACCTTC,CASSHRGHLRLYGYTF,.,TRBV4-1,TRBJ1-2,.
TGTGCCAGCTCACCGTTACCGGACAGCGATGGCTACACCTTC,CASSPLPDSDGYTF,.,TRBV18,TRBJ1-2,.
TGTGCCAGCAGCTCGGGACAGGGATACACTGAAGCTTTCTTT,CASSSGQGYTEAFF,TRBD1,TRBV7-9,TRBJ1-1,.
TGTGCCAGCAGTGAAGCCTCGGACTTATCTGGAAACACCATATATTTT,CASSEASDLSGNTIYF,.,TRBV6-1,TRBJ1-3,.
TGTGCCAGCAGTCTGAACGCCGGGGAGCTGTTTTTT,CASSLNAGELFF,.,TRBV2,TRBJ2-2,.
TGTGCCAGCAGTCCTGTCGGGGGGGCGGCTGAAGCTTTCTTT,CASSPVGGAAEAFF,.,TRBV6-5,TRBJ1-1,.
TGTGCCAGCAGCCTTACAGGGGACGAGCAGTACTTC,CASSLTGDEQYF,TRBD1,TRBV11-3,TRBJ2-7,.
TGCAGCGTTGAAGGGACAAGGGAGACCCAGTACTTC,CSVEGTRETQYF,.,TRBV29-1,TRBJ2-5,.
TGCGCCAGCAGCTCCCCGTTCGACGAGCTGTTTTTT,CASSSPFDELFF,.,TRBV5-1,TRBJ2-2,.
TGTGCCTGGAGCCCACAGGGTCCAGAGACCCAGTACTTC,CAWSPQGPETQYF,.,TRBV30,TRBJ2-5,few